A selection of T cell receptor beta chains follows, all from one sample in a study of T-cell reconstitution after alpha-beta-depleted transplantation in children. TCRdb ran MiXCR on the PCR reads and lists one entry per CDR3 protein. This sample has approximately 400,000 distinct CDR3 sequences, with under 13% found just once. The sequenced sample was PBMCs from the stem cell graft donor, obtained from the stem cell graft. These receptors came from a human donor who donated a stem cell graft to a child with acute myeloid leukemia. The CDR3 runs from the conserved cysteine through the conserved F or W. The D gene is left open where the match is weak. Expanded clones are given a class, and other clones once, few, many or no size at all.

d_call	clone_size	j_call	v_call	cdr3_nt	cdr3_aa
NA	few	TRBJ1-2	TRBV7-9	TGTGCCAGCAGCTTAGCAGGGGACGGCTATGGCTACACCTTC	CASSLAGDGYGYTF
TRBD2	few	TRBJ2-1	TRBV7-2	TGTGCCAGCAGCTTAGAAACGGGGGGGCCTTACAATGAGCAGTTCTTC	CASSLETGGPYNEQFF
NA	NA	TRBJ2-5	TRBV7-2	TGTGCCAGCAGCTTGGGGGGGGCGATCCCAGAGACCCAGTACTTC	CASSLGGAIPETQYF
TRBD1	few	TRBJ1-5	TRBV5-1	TGCGCCAGCAGCCCCGGGACAGGTGTAAGTCAGCCCCAGCATTTT	CASSPGTGVSQPQHF
NA	NA	TRBJ2-3	TRBV12-3/TRBV12-4	TGTGCCAGCAGTTTCGAGGCGGGACCCACAGATACGCAGTATTTT	CASSFEAGPTDTQYF
TRBD2	few	TRBJ2-3	TRBV9	TGTGCCAGCAGCGTAGTTGGTTGGGGGGGAGGGCCCGCAGATACGCAGTATTTT	CASSVVGWGGGPADTQYF
NA	NA	TRBJ2-1	TRBV3-1	TGTGCCAGCAGCCAAAACCAGGCACTCGGGACGAATGAGCAGTTCTTC	CASSQNQALGTNEQFF
NA	few	TRBJ2-1	TRBV5-1	TGCGCCAGCAACGCGGGCATGAATGAGCAGTTCTTC	CASNAGMNEQFF
NA	NA	TRBJ1-2	TRBV11-2	TGTGCCAGCAGCTTAGATAGCAAATATGGCTACACCTTC	CASSLDSKYGYTF
TRBD1	many	TRBJ1-5	TRBV6-5	TGTGCCAGCAGTTCCGGGACAGGGGGCGATCAGCCCCAGCATTTT	CASSSGTGGDQPQHF
TRBD1	NA	TRBJ2-1	TRBV5-5	TGTGCCAGCAGCTTCGGACAGGTGCCGTTCTTC	CASSFGQVPFF
TRBD2	NA	TRBJ2-1	TRBV3-1	TGTGCCAGCAGCTCTACAGGGTTTCGGCTAGCGGGAGGCGACCGGGAGCAGTTCTTC	CASSSTGFRLAGGDREQFF
NA	few	TRBJ1-3	TRBV20-1	TGCAGTGCTAGAGATCTTGGAAACACCATATATTTT	CSARDLGNTIYF
NA	NA	TRBJ1-5	TRBV27	TGTGCCAGCACCTTCGAGGCCGCTAGGAGCAATCAGCCCCAGCATTTT	CASTFEAARSNQPQHF
NA	NA	TRBJ2-5	TRBV25-1	TGTGCCAGCAGTGCAGGGGCCGCGTACCAAGAGACCCAGTACTTC	CASSAGAAYQETQYF
TRBD1	NA	TRBJ2-3	TRBV28	TGTGCCAGCACCCGCCCCGGGACAGGGGGCATAGATACGCAGTATTTT	CASTRPGTGGIDTQYF
NA	NA	TRBJ2-1	TRBV28	TGTGCCAGCAGTTTAGTGACGGGCAATGAGCAGTTCTTC	CASSLVTGNEQFF
TRBD1	once	TRBJ2-5	TRBV29-1	TGCAGCGGCGAAACAGGGGGCGTTGAGACCCAGTACTTC	CSGETGGVETQYF
TRBD2	few	TRBJ2-7	TRBV20-1	TGCAGTGCTAGAGTGGAGGGAGGGCCTTTATACGAGCAGTACTTC	CSARVEGGPLYEQYF
NA	NA	TRBJ2-3	TRBV20-1	TGCAGTGCTAGAGAATCGTCGGGCAGGGAGTCAGTCCATACGCAGTATTTT	CSARESSGRESVHTQYF
NA	NA	TRBJ1-1	TRBV7-8	TGTGCCACCAGCTTAGTAAGGGGCACTGAAGCTTTCTTT	CATSLVRGTEAFF
TRBD2	few	TRBJ2-1	TRBV11-1	TGTGCCAGCAGCCTTAACCCGAGCGGGAGGCACTACAATGAGCAGTTCTTC	CASSLNPSGRHYNEQFF
NA	few	TRBJ2-6	TRBV6-1	TGTGCCAGCAGCCTGGAAATTGGGGCTGGGGCCAACGTCCTGACTTTC	CASSLEIGAGANVLTF
NA	NA	TRBJ2-2	TRBV6-5	TGTGCCAGCAGTTACCAGGGGAACACCGGGGAGCTGTTTTTT	CASSYQGNTGELFF
NA	NA	TRBJ2-2	TRBV30	TGTGCCTGGAGTGTAGCCGGGGAGCTGTTTTTT	CAWSVAGELFF
TRBD2	many	TRBJ2-7	TRBV6-2/TRBV6-3	TGTGCCAGCAGCGACCCCGGCGGGAGGTCTACCTACGAGCAGTACTTC	CASSDPGGRSTYEQYF
NA	many	TRBJ2-3	TRBV7-2	TGTGCCAGCAGCCTACTAGCAGCAGATACGCAGTATTTT	CASSLLAADTQYF
TRBD1	NA	TRBJ1-2	TRBV20-1	TGCAGTGCGACCAGGGACAGGGGGTATGGCTACACCTTC	CSATRDRGYGYTF
NA	many	TRBJ2-1	TRBV29-1	TGCAGCGGGACAGCCTCCCTTGGGCTGCAGTTCTTC	CSGTASLGLQFF
NA	many	TRBJ1-5	TRBV6-2/TRBV6-3	TGTGCCAGCAGTTACTCGATAGGAAGCAATCAGCCCCAGCATTTT	CASSYSIGSNQPQHF
NA	NA	TRBJ1-4	TRBV29-1	TGCAGCGTCCGGGCCTATGAAAAACTGTTTTTT	CSVRAYEKLFF